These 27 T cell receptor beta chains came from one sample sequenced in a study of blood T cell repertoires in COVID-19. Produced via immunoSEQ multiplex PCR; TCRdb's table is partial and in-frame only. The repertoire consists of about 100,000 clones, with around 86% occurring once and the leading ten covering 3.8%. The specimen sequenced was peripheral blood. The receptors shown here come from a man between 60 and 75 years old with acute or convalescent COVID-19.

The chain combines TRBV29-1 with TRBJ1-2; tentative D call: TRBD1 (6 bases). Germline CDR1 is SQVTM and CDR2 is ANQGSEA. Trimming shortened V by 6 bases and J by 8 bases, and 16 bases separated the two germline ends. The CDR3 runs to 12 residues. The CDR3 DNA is TGCAGCGTGTCCGAACGGGGGGCGGGCTACACCTTC. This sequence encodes CSVSERGAGYTF.

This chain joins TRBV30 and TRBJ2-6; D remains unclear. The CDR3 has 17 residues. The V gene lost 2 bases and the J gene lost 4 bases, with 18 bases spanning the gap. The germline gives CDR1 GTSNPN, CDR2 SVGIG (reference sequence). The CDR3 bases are TGTGCCTGGAGTAACCCCTCCCCCAGTCCCGGGGCCAACGTCCTGACTTTC. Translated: CAWSNPSPSPGANVLTF.

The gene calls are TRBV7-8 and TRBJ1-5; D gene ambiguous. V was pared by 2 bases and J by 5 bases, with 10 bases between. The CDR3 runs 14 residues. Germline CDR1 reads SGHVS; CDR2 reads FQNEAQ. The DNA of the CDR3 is TGTGCCAGCAGCTTAAGGGAGTCAGATCAGCCCCAGCATTTT. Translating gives CASSLRESDQPQHF.

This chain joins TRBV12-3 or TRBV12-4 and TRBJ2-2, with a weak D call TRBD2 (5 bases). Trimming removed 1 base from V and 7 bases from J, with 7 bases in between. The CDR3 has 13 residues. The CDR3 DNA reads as TGTGCCAGCAGTTTAGTCGGGGTCGGGGAGCTGTTTTTT. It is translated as CASSLVGVGELFF.

The CDR3 DNA reads TGTGCCAGCAGTTACGAGGTCCACGAGCAGTACTTC. This codes for CASSYEVHEQYF. The chain uses TRBV6-2 or TRBV6-3 and TRBJ2-7, with no clear D. Germline V gene data show CDR1 as MNHEY and CDR2 as SVGEGT. V was shortened by 2 bases and J by 5 bases, with 7 bases between the two germline ends. The CDR3 is 12 residues long.

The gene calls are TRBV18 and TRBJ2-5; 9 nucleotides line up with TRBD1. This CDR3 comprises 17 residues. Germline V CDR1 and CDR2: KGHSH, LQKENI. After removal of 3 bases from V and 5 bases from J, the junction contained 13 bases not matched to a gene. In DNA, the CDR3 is TGTGCCAGCTCACCTCAAGCCGGGACAGGGCTAGGGGAGACCCAGTACTTC. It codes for CASSPQAGTGLGETQYF.

CDR3 in DNA: TGTGCCAGCAGCCAGGGGCGCAACACTGAAGCTTTCTTT. Translating gives CASSQGRNTEAFF. The V and J genes are TRBV3-1 (or the pseudogene TRBV3-2) and TRBJ1-1, with D possibly TRBD1 on 5 matching bases. V was pared by 3 bases and J by 2 bases, with 7 bases between. Germline values: CDR1 LGHDT, CDR2 YNNKEL (reference sequence). The CDR3 contains 13 residues.

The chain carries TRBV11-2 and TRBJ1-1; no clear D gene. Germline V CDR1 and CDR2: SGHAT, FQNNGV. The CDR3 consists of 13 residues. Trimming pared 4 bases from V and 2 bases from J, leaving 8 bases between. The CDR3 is CASSSQVNTEAFF. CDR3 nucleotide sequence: TGTGCCAGCAGCTCTCAGGTTAACACTGAAGCTTTCTTT. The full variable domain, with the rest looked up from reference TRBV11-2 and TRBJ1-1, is EAGVAQSPRYKIIEKRQSVAFWCNPISGHATLYWYQQILGQGPKLLIQFQNNGVVDDSQLPKDRFSAERLKGVDSTLKIQPAKLEDSAVYLCASSSQVNTEAFFGQGTRLTVV.

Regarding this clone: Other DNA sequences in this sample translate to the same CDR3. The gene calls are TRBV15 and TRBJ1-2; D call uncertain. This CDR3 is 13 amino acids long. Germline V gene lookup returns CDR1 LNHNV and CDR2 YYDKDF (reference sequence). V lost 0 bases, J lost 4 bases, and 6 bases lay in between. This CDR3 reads CATSREAGYGYTF. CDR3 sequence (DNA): TGTGCCACCAGCAGAGAAGCCGGCTATGGCTACACCTTC.

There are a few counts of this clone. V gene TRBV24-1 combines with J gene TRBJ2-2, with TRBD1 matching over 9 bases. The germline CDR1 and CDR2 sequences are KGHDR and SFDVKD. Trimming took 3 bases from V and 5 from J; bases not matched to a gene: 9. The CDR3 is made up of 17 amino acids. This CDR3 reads CATSDATGTGMTGELFF. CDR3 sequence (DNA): TGTGCCACCAGTGATGCCACCGGGACAGGGATGACCGGGGAGCTGTTTTTT.

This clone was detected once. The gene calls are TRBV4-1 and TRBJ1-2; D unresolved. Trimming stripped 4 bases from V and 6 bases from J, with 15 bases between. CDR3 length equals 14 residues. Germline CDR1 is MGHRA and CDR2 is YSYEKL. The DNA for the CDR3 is TGCGCCAGCAGCCCAAGCAATGAGCCCCATGGCTACACCTTC. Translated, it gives CASSPSNEPHGYTF.

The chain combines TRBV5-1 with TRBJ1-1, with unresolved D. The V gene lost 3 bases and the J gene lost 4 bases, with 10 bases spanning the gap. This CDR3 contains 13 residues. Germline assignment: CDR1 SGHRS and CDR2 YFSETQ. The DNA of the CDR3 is TGCGCCAGCAGCTCCGGGATAGGCACTGAAGCTTTCTTT. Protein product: CASSSGIGTEAFF.

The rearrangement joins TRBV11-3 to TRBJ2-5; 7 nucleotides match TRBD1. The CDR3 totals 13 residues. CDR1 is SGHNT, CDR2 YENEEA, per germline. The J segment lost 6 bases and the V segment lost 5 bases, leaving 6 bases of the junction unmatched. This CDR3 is CASSPNRGQTQYF. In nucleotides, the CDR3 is TGTGCCAGCAGCCCGAACAGGGGACAGACCCAGTACTTC. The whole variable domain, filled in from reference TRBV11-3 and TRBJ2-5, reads EAGVVQSPRYKIIEKKQPVAFWCNPISGHNTLYWYLQNLGQGPELLIRYENEEAVDDSQLPKDRFSAERLKGVDSTLKIQPAELGDSAVYLCASSPNRGQTQYFGPGTRLLVL.

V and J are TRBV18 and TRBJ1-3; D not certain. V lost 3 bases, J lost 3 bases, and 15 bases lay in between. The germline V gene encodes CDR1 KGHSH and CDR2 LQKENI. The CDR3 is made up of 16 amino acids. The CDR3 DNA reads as TGTGCCAGCTCACCCAGCAAGGTACAGCTTGGAAACACCATATATTTT. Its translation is CASSPSKVQLGNTIYF.

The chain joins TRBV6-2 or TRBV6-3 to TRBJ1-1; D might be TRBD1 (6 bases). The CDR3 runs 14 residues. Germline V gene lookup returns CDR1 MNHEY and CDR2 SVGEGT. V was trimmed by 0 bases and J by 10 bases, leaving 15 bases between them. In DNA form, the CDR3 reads TGTGCCAGCAGTTACTCTCGGCGGGGGGCAGGAGCTTTCTTT. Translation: CASSYSRRGAGAFF.

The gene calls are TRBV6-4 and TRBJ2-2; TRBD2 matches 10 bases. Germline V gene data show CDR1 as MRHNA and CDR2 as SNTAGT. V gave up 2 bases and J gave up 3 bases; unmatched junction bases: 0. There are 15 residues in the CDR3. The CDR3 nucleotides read TGTGCCAGCAGTGACGGGACTAGCGACACCGGGGAGCTGTTTTTT. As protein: CASSDGTSDTGELFF.

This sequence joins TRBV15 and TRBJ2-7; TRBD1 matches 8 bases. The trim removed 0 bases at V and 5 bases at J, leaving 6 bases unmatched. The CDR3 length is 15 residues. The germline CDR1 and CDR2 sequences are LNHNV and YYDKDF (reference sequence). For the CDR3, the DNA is TGTGCCACCAGCAGAGATGCAGGGGGCGCGGACGAGCAGTACTTC. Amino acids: CATSRDAGGADEQYF.

The CDR3 reads CASSRAGADGNTIYF. CDR3 DNA: TGCGCCAGCAGTCGAGCAGGGGCGGATGGAAACACCATATATTTT. The chain has TRBV5-1 and TRBJ1-3; D perhaps matches TRBD1 (6 bases). The CDR3 is 15 residues long. V lost 5 bases and J lost 3, with 15 bases in between. CDR1 is SGHRS, CDR2 YFSETQ, per germline.

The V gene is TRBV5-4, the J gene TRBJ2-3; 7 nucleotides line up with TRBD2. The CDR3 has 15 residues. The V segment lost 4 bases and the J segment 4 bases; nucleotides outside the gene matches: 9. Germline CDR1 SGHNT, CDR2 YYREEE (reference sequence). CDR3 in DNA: TGTGCCAGCAGCGGTGGGGGGGGGAGTCCAGATACGCAGTATTTT. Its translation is CASSGGGGSPDTQYF.

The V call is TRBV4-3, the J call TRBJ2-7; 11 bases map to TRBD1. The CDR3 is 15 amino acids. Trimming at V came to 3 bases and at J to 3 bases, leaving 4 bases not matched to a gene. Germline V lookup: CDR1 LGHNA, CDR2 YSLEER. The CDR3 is CASSQTDRGLYEQYF. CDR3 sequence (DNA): TGCGCCAGCAGCCAGACGGACAGGGGGCTCTACGAGCAGTACTTC.

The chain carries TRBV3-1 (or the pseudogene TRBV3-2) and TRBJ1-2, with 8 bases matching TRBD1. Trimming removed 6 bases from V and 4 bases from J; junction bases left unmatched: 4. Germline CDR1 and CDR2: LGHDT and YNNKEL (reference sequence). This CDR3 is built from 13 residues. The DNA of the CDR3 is TGTGCCAGCAGTCGCCAGGGGGCCTATGGCTACACCTTC. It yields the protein CASSRQGAYGYTF.

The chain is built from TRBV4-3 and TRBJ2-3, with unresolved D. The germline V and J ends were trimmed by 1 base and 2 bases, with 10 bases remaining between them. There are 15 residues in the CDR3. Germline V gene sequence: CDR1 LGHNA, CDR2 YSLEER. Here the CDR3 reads CASSQAPTYTDTQYF. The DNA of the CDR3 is TGCGCCAGCAGCCAAGCCCCGACTTACACAGATACGCAGTATTTT.

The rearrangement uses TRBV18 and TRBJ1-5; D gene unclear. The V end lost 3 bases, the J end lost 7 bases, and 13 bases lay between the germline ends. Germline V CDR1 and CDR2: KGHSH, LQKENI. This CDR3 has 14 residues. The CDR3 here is CASSPEVGKQPQHF. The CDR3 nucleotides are TGTGCCAGCTCACCCGAGGTGGGTAAGCAGCCCCAGCATTTT.

The chain's CDR3 is CASSPPSSYEQYF. DNA of the CDR3: TGTGCCAGCTCACCCCCGAGCTCCTACGAGCAGTACTTC. The J gene is TRBJ2-7, the V gene TRBV18, with D uncertain. CDR3 length: 13 residues. Germline values: CDR1 KGHSH, CDR2 LQKENI. V lost 3 bases and J lost 0, with 6 bases in between.

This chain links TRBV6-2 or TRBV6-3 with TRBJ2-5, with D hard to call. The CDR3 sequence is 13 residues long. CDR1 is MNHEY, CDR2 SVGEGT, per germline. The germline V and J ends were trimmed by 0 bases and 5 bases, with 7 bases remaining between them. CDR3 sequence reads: CASSYSRLETQYF. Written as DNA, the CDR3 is TGTGCCAGCAGTTACTCGAGGTTGGAGACCCAGTACTTC.

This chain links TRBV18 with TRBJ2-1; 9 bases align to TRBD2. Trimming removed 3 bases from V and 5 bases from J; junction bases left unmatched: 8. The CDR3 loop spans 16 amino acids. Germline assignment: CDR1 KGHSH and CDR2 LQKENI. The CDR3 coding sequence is TGTGCCAGCTCACCGCTCCGGACTAGCGATCACAATGAGCAGTTCTTC. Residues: CASSPLRTSDHNEQFF.

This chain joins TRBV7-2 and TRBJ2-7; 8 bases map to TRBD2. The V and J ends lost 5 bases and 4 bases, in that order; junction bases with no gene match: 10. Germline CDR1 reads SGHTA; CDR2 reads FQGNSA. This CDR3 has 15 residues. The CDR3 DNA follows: TGTGCCAGCAGCATTTTCCGGGGGGGCGGGTACGAGCAGTACTTC. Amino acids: CASSIFRGGGYEQYF. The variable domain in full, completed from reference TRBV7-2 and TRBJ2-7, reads GAGVSQSPSNKVTEKGKDVELRCDPISGHTALYWYRQSLGQGLEFLIYFQGNSAPDKSGLPSDRFSAERTGGSVSTLTIQRTQQEDSAVYLCASSIFRGGGYEQYFGPGTRLTVT.